The rows below give T cell receptor beta chains drawn from one sample of a study of blood T cell repertoires in COVID-19. TCRdb's copy holds only in-frame clones and misses some; the assay was immunoSEQ multiplex PCR. The sample contains 150,000 or so clones, approximately 87% of which appear only once. The sample taken for sequencing was peripheral blood. All receptors come from a woman in her 70s with COVID-19, enrolled during active disease. CDR3s include the opening cysteine and the closing phenylalanine or tryptophan. The D gene is left open where the match is weak. Not all rows give a size; the values are once, few, many and, for expanded clones, a class.

clone_size	v_call	d_call	j_call	cdr3_nt	cdr3_aa
NA	TRBV30	TRBD2	TRBJ2-1	TGTGCCTGGAGTGTACTAGCGGGGGGTTACAATGAGCAGTTCTTC	CAWSVLAGGYNEQFF
NA	TRBV25-1	NA	TRBJ2-7	TGTGCCAGCAGTGCCAGACAGGATCCCCTCTACGAGCAGTACTTC	CASSARQDPLYEQYF
once	TRBV4-2	TRBD1	TRBJ1-4	TGTGCCAGCAGCCGTACCGACAGGGGGGAGGATGAAAAACTGTTTTTT	CASSRTDRGEDEKLFF
NA	TRBV5-1	TRBD1	TRBJ1-6	TGCGCCAGCAGTCGCACCGGGACAGGGGTTTTGGGTTCCTATAATTCACCCCTCCACTTT	CASSRTGTGVLGSYNSPLHF
NA	TRBV28	NA	TRBJ1-3	TGTGCCAGCAGGCGTAGCGGAGGGTCTGGAAACACCATATATTTT	CASRRSGGSGNTIYF
NA	TRBV24-1	TRBD1	TRBJ1-1	TGTGCCACCAGTGACTTAAATCCCGGGACAGGGTGGGACACTGAAGCTTTCTTT	CATSDLNPGTGWDTEAFF
NA	TRBV2	NA	TRBJ2-3	TGTGCCAGCAGTGAAGTTTCCGGGCGGCGACAGACCGTGAAAGATACGCAGTATTTT	CASSEVSGRRQTVKDTQYF
NA	TRBV29-1	NA	TRBJ2-7	TGCAGCGTCACACTAGTGGCCCAGGCGAATTACGAGCAGTACTTC	CSVTLVAQANYEQYF
NA	TRBV11-1	NA	TRBJ1-1	TGTGCCAGCAGCCACCCGGGGTCTGCTGAAGCTTTCTTT	CASSHPGSAEAFF
NA	TRBV27	TRBD1	TRBJ1-1	TGTGCCAGCAGTTCAGCAGGGGGCCGACGGACTGAAGCTTTCTTT	CASSSAGGRRTEAFF
NA	TRBV5-4	NA	TRBJ1-1	TGTGCCAGCAGCCCCCCCCTGGCAGGGCAGAACACTGAAGCTTTCTTT	CASSPPLAGQNTEAFF
NA	TRBV2	TRBD2	TRBJ2-5	TGTGCCAGCAGGGTGGGACTAGCGGGGACCAGTCAAGAGACCCAGTACTTC	CASRVGLAGTSQETQYF
NA	TRBV19	TRBD1	TRBJ1-2	TGTGCCAGTAGTACCACAGGGGACCCCCTCTATGGCTACACCTTC	CASSTTGDPLYGYTF
NA	TRBV6-5	NA	TRBJ1-1	TGTGCCAGCAGCCGTGGGGCAGGGTTTGCTTTCTTT	CASSRGAGFAFF
NA	TRBV4-1	TRBD1	TRBJ1-2	TGCGCCAGCAGCCAACCGGGACAGGGGAGGACTTATGGCTACACCTTC	CASSQPGQGRTYGYTF
NA	TRBV3-1/TRBV3-2	NA	TRBJ1-4	TGTGCCAGCAGCCGCCACGCGGGGGAAAAACTGTTTTTT	CASSRHAGEKLFF
NA	TRBV5-4	NA	TRBJ1-2	TGTGCCAGCAATATACGTGGACTTACTAACTATGGCTACACCTTC	CASNIRGLTNYGYTF
NA	TRBV2	NA	TRBJ2-7	TGTGCCAGCAGGGAGACAGAGAGACTTCCCTACGAGCAGTACTTC	CASRETERLPYEQYF
NA	TRBV2	TRBD1	TRBJ2-2	TGTGCCAGCAGCTCAGACAGGGCAGACACCGGGGAGCTGTTTTTT	CASSSDRADTGELFF
once	TRBV4-1	TRBD1	TRBJ1-2	TGCGCCAGCAGCCAAGGACAGGGAAACAACTATGGCTACACCTTC	CASSQGQGNNYGYTF
NA	TRBV30	NA	TRBJ1-1	TGTGCCTGGAGCGGGGGGGGATATATGATCCAGGAGGATACCAGCAAGAACACTGAAGCTTTCTTT	CAWSGGGYMIQEDTSKNTEAFF
NA	TRBV15	NA	TRBJ1-4	TGTGCCACCAGCAGAGATCCGGGGGGCGGTGAAAAACTGTTTTTT	CATSRDPGGGEKLFF
NA	TRBV5-1	TRBD1	TRBJ1-1	TGCGCCAGCAGCTTGTCATGGCTGGGACAGGCCTATGAAGCTTTCTTT	CASSLSWLGQAYEAFF
NA	TRBV6-1	TRBD2	TRBJ2-4	TGTGCCAGCAGTGAATTCTACGACCCGGGGCCTAGCGGGGGGGCCGTAGCCAAAAACATTCAGTACTTC	CASSEFYDPGPSGGAVAKNIQYF
NA	TRBV15	NA	TRBJ1-1	TGTGCCACCAGCAGAGAGGGAGGACAACATGAAGCTTTCTTT	CATSREGGQHEAFF
NA	TRBV24-1	TRBD1	TRBJ1-2	TGTGCCACCAGTGACGAAGGACAGGGCCTCTATGGCTACACCTTC	CATSDEGQGLYGYTF
NA	TRBV3-1/TRBV3-2	TRBD2	TRBJ2-5	TGTGCCAGCAGCCACACAGCGGGGGGCGAGACCCAGTACTTC	CASSHTAGGETQYF
NA	TRBV11-3	TRBD2	TRBJ2-5	TGTGCCAGCAGCTTAGATTTTAGCGGGGAAGAGACCCAGTACTTC	CASSLDFSGEETQYF
NA	TRBV3-1/TRBV3-2	TRBD1	TRBJ1-3	TGTGCCAGCACCACAGGGGATGGAAACACCATATATTTT	CASTTGDGNTIYF
NA	TRBV21-1	NA	TRBJ1-5	TGTGCCAGCAGCAGCGACAGGGATTTCGGAATCCATTGCAATCAGCCCCAGCATTTT	CASSSDRDFGIHCNQPQHF
NA	TRBV5-8	TRBD2	TRBJ2-3	TGTGCCAGCGCTTTATCCGGCTTGATAGCGGGAACAGATACGCAGTATTTT	CASALSGLIAGTDTQYF
NA	TRBV2	NA	TRBJ1-2	TGTGCCAGCGGGGATGGGGGCGGCTACACCTTC	CASGDGGGYTF
NA	TRBV3-1/TRBV3-2	NA	TRBJ1-3	TGTGCCAGCAGCCAAACGGTTACCACCATATATTTT	CASSQTVTTIYF
NA	TRBV29-1	TRBD2	TRBJ2-3	TGCAGCGTTGTATCCGGGGGGGTAGATACGCAGTATTTT	CSVVSGGVDTQYF
NA	TRBV7-2	NA	TRBJ1-5	TGTGCCAGCAGCTTAATCGGCGGGCTTAGCAATCAGCCCCAGCATTTT	CASSLIGGLSNQPQHF
NA	TRBV7-3	NA	TRBJ2-7	TGTGCCAGCAGCTTAGGGGCAGGACCCTACGAGCAGTACTTC	CASSLGAGPYEQYF
NA	TRBV2	NA	TRBJ2-7	TGTGCCAGCAGGGGGGGGCGTAGGGCCTACGAGCAGTACTTC	CASRGGRRAYEQYF
NA	TRBV14	TRBD1	TRBJ2-3	TGTGCCAGCAGCCGGGACAGTTCCACAGATACGCAGTATTTT	CASSRDSSTDTQYF
NA	TRBV19	NA	TRBJ1-1	TGTGCCAGTAGTATGCAGGGGTTGATGAACACTGAAGCTTTCTTT	CASSMQGLMNTEAFF
NA	TRBV12-3/TRBV12-4	NA	TRBJ1-1	TGTGCCAGCAGTTCCACAGGGAACACTGAAGCTTTCTTT	CASSSTGNTEAFF
NA	TRBV7-9	TRBD2	TRBJ2-1	TGTGCCACCCTGAGCGGGGGGGCCCGTAATGAGCAGTTCTTC	CATLSGGARNEQFF
NA	TRBV6-1	TRBD1	TRBJ2-1	TGTGCCAGCAGTGAAGCGACCGGGACAGGAGACAATGAGCAGTTCTTC	CASSEATGTGDNEQFF
once	TRBV4-2	NA	TRBJ2-1	TGTGCCAGCAGCCAAAATTGGTGGGGGGGCGCATCCTACAATGAGCAGTTCTTC	CASSQNWWGGASYNEQFF
NA	TRBV18	NA	TRBJ2-7	TGTGCCAGCTCACCTGCCGGGGACACTCGAAGGAACGAGCAGTACTTC	CASSPAGDTRRNEQYF
NA	TRBV28	NA	TRBJ2-2	TGTGCCAGCAGTCTCGAGCCGGGACACGAGACCGGGGAGCTGTTTTTT	CASSLEPGHETGELFF
NA	TRBV27	TRBD1	TRBJ1-6	TGTGCCAGCAGTGACAGGGGTTATAATTCACCCCTCCACTTT	CASSDRGYNSPLHF
NA	TRBV3-1/TRBV3-2	NA	TRBJ2-7	TGTGCCAGCAGCCAAGGTTTGAGTTCCTACGAGCAGTACTTC	CASSQGLSSYEQYF
NA	TRBV19	NA	TRBJ2-7	TGTGCCAGTAGTATCCAAGGGGCCGGGGGCGAGCAGTACTTC	CASSIQGAGGEQYF
NA	TRBV28	TRBD1	TRBJ1-1	TGTGCCAGCAGAAAACTCTCAGGGGGCGCTTTCTTT	CASRKLSGGAFF
once	TRBV5-4	TRBD1	TRBJ2-3	TGTGCCAGCAGCTTGGACAGGGGGCTAACAGATACGCAGTATTTT	CASSLDRGLTDTQYF
NA	TRBV3-1/TRBV3-2	TRBD1	TRBJ1-1	TGTGCCAGCAGCCAGCAGGGGGTCACTGAAGCTTTCTTT	CASSQQGVTEAFF
few	TRBV4-2	TRBD1	TRBJ1-2	TGTGCCAGCAGCCAAGATGTGGCAGGGGGCAACTATGGCTACACCTTC	CASSQDVAGGNYGYTF
NA	TRBV6-6	NA	TRBJ2-7	TGTGCCAGCAGTTACGGGGGCCCCTCCTACGAGCAGTACTTC	CASSYGGPSYEQYF
NA	TRBV5-3	TRBD1	TRBJ1-3	TGTGCCGGGACAGGGAAAGGAAACACCATATATTTT	CAGTGKGNTIYF